These T cell receptor beta chains were read from a single sample in a study of control samples from healthy donors and cancer patients. This table comes from immunoSEQ multiplex PCR, and its TCRdb copy is limited to in-frame clones, with some not included. The data hold 95,000 to 100,000 clones, with roughly 82% observed a single time. The sequencing input was blood. Source of these receptors: a man in his sixties in good health. CDR3s include the opening cysteine and the closing phenylalanine or tryptophan. Each record gives: J gene, clone size, V gene, CDR3 protein. Clone size is not always given. Where it is, it says once, few, many or a class for expanded clones.

TRBJ1-1	NA	TRBV5-1	CASKVNTEAFF
TRBJ1-6	NA	TRBV9	CASSPQRQGYNSPLHF
TRBJ1-5	NA	TRBV19	CASSIEKYSNQPQHF
TRBJ2-3	NA	TRBV2	CASTTSGRGRTDTQYF
TRBJ2-5	few	TRBV7-8	CAILLPGLAGGPRETQYF
TRBJ1-5	NA	TRBV28	CASSRAGHSNQPQHF
TRBJ1-4	NA	TRBV18	CASSAQGATNEKLFF
TRBJ1-1	once	TRBV10-3	CAIKVENPMNTEAFF
TRBJ2-3	NA	TRBV5-6	CASSLVSPTDTQYF
TRBJ2-7	NA	TRBV18	CASSPSGQGAGEQYF
TRBJ2-4	NA	TRBV28	CASSPLLAKNIQYF
TRBJ2-2	NA	TRBV19	CASGVKGGRNTGELFF